The next 32 T cell receptor beta chains were all read from a single sample in a study of Graves' ophthalmopathy and Graves' hyperthyroidism. The authors amplified TCR beta CDR3 regions, and they did so from RNA transcripts for repertoire sequencing. In the first round, RT-PCR was carried out with HTBI primers, and a multiplex PCR formed the second round. Via MiXCR, TCRdb re-called the multiplex PCR reads, giving one row per CDR3 protein. The sample carries 900,000 to 1,200,000 distinct CDR3 sequences, less than 45% recorded once. The sequenced sample was peripheral blood or thyroid tissue (not recorded which). The receptors stem from an adult man with Graves' hyperthyroidism.

In its sample, this clonotype was seen many times. The chain joins TRBV4-1 to TRBJ2-5; TRBD1 matches 8 bases. The trim removed 3 bases at V and 5 bases at J, leaving 5 bases unmatched. This CDR3 is 14 amino acids long. Germline V CDR1 and CDR2: MGHRA, YSYEKL. In DNA form, the CDR3 reads TGCGCCAGCAGCCAGCAAGACAGGGGTGAGACCCAGTACTTC. Translation: CASSQQDRGETQYF.

This clonotype was detected many times. V gene TRBV9 combines with J gene TRBJ1-1, with 8 bases that match TRBD1. J gave up 1 base and V 2 bases, and 4 bases lay outside the gene matches. This CDR3 is 15 amino acids long. CDR1 is SGDLS, CDR2 YYNGEE, per germline. CDR3 sequence reads: CASSVQTGANTEAFF. The DNA for the CDR3 is TGTGCCAGCAGCGTTCAGACAGGGGCGAACACTGAAGCTTTCTTT.

In this sample, this clonotype turned up many times. V is TRBV15 and J is TRBJ2-2; TRBD2 might be the D (5 bases). This CDR3 is built from 13 residues. Trimming stripped 5 bases from V and 6 bases from J, with 10 bases between. Germline assignment: CDR1 LNHNV and CDR2 YYDKDF (reference sequence). The chain's CDR3 is CATSDEGAGELFF. In DNA form, the CDR3 reads TGTGCCACCAGCGACGAGGGTGCCGGGGAGCTGTTTTTT.

This sequence joins TRBV7-3 and TRBJ2-7; no definite D call. The J call is uncertain, as TRBJ2-1 better fits the DNA end. CDR1 SGHTA and CDR2 FQGTGA come from the germline V gene. The CDR3 runs to 15 residues. The CDR3 is CASSLGPGKHNEQFF. The CDR3 nucleotides are TGTGCCAGCAGCCTCGGGCCTGGTAAGCACAATGAGCAGTTCTTC.

To note about this clonotype: The conserved closing phenylalanine or tryptophan is absent in this CDR3, likely reflecting a read error. The rearrangement joins TRBV3-1 to TRBJ2-7, with D possibly matching TRBD1 (6 bases). V gave up 1 base and J gave up 3 bases, with 16 bases separating them. This CDR3 is built from 16 residues. Per germline, CDR1 LGHDT and CDR2 YNNKEL (reference sequence). The CDR3 DNA reads TGTGCCAGCAGCCAAGTCGGTGACAGGATGATCTACGAGCAGTACCTC. This gives the protein CASSQVGDRMIYEQYL.

This clonotype was observed at least ten times. This chain uses TRBV5-6 with TRBJ1-1; D not certain. The CDR3 runs to 13 residues. V was clipped by 2 bases and J by 0 bases, with 5 bases between them. Germline V gene sequence: CDR1 SGHDT, CDR2 YYEEEE. CDR3 residues: CASSFDLNTEAFF. The CDR3 nucleotides read TGTGCCAGCAGCTTCGACTTGAACACTGAAGCTTTCTTT.

At least ten counts were recorded for this clonotype. The rearrangement uses TRBV7-8 and TRBJ1-5; 7 bases match TRBD1. With V trimmed by 4 bases and J by 6 bases, 6 bases remained unmatched. The CDR3 contains 14 residues. From germline, CDR1 is SGHVS and CDR2 FQNEAQ. CDR3 nucleotides: TGTGCCAGCAGCTCAGGACAGGACGGTCAGCCCCAGCATTTT. Protein sequence: CASSSGQDGQPQHF.

This clonotype was seen many times. The gene calls are TRBV7-2 and TRBJ2-7; D remains unclear. Trimming took 2 bases from V and 1 from J, leaving 9 bases between them. The CDR3 loop spans 14 amino acids. Germline V CDR1 and CDR2: SGHTA, FQGNSA. The CDR3 DNA is TGTGCCAGCAGCTTATCCGCTGGTTCCTACGAGCAGTACTTC. Protein sequence: CASSLSAGSYEQYF.

This clonotype has a count of ten or more. V usage is TRBV12-3 or TRBV12-4 and J usage is TRBJ1-1; D uncertain. Trimming took off 4 bases at V and 1 base at J, with 10 bases between the two ends. The CDR3 sequence is 14 residues long. The CDR3 DNA sequence: TGTGCCAGCAGTTCCGTTCTCGGGAACACTGAAGCTTTCTTT. It is translated as CASSSVLGNTEAFF.

This clonotype has a count of ten or more. The rearrangement links TRBV7-2 to TRBJ2-5; TRBD1 aligns across 11 bases. The CDR3 length is 14 residues. V was clipped by 5 bases and J by 7 bases; unmatched bases: 6. The germline V gene has CDR1 SGHTA and CDR2 FQGNSA. CDR3 sequence (DNA): TGTGCCAGCAGCCGGGACAGGGGGTTCGGGACCCAGTACTTC. Translation: CASSRDRGFGTQYF. The whole variable domain, filled in from reference TRBV7-2 and TRBJ2-5, reads GAGVSQSPSNKVTEKGKDVELRCDPISGHTALYWYRQSLGQGLEFLIYFQGNSAPDKSGLPSDRFSAERTGGSVSTLTIQRTQQEDSAVYLCASSRDRGFGTQYFGPGTRLLVL.

This clonotype has a count of ten or more. The chain combines TRBV10-3 with TRBJ2-5; 10 bases are shared with TRBD2. Trimming removed 6 bases from V and 3 bases from J; junction bases left unmatched: 13. The CDR3 sequence is 17 residues long. Germline V gene lookup returns CDR1 ENHRY and CDR2 SYGVKD. In DNA form, the CDR3 reads TGTGCCATCAGCGAGACCCATAGCGGGGGGATGGAAGAGACCCAGTACTTC. Its protein is CAISETHSGGMEETQYF.

This clonotype was seen more than once but under ten times. The genes are TRBV12-3 or TRBV12-4 and TRBJ1-5; the D gene is possibly TRBD1 (6 bases). V gave up 5 bases and J gave up 3 bases, with 14 bases separating them. The length of the CDR3 is 15 residues. DNA of the CDR3: TGTGCCAGCAGTCTGATACAGGGTCCCAATCAGCCCCAGCATTTT. It specifies CASSLIQGPNQPQHF.

The V call is TRBV15, the J call TRBJ2-5, with D unresolved. The V and J ends lost 0 bases and 2 bases respectively, with 7 bases between them. Germline CDR1 and CDR2: LNHNV and YYDKDF (reference sequence). This CDR3 is built from 14 residues. CDR3 sequence (DNA): TGTGCCACCAGCAGAGATGAGCAGCAAGAGACCCAGTACTTC. The encoded protein is CATSRDEQQETQYF.

This clonotype has a count of ten or more. The J gene is TRBJ2-5, the V gene TRBV7-9, with a possible D match to TRBD1 (6 bases). CDR3 length: 16 residues. Trimming removed 1 base at V and 5 bases at J, with 17 bases between. The germline CDR1 and CDR2 sequences are SEHNR and FQNEAQ (reference sequence). CDR3 amino acids: CASSLETRGFSETQYF. In nucleotides, the CDR3 is TGTGCCAGCAGCTTAGAAACCAGGGGTTTTAGCGAGACCCAGTACTTC. Based on the CDR3 plus reference TRBV7-9 and TRBJ2-5, the full variable domain is DTGVSQNPRHKITKRGQNVTFRCDPISEHNRLYWYRQTLGQGPEFLTYFQNEAQLEKSRLLSDRFSAERPKGSFSTLEIQRTEQGDSAMYLCASSLETRGFSETQYFGPGTRLLVL.

This clonotype was recorded only once. V usage is TRBV7-2 and J usage is TRBJ2-7; possibly TRBD2 for D (5 bases). V was trimmed by 2 bases and J by 5 bases, leaving 10 bases between them. Germline CDR1 is SGHTA and CDR2 is FQGNSA. The CDR3 sequence is 13 residues long. CDR3 residues: CASSLFTGNEQYF. The CDR3 DNA follows: TGTGCCAGCAGCTTATTCACGGGAAACGAGCAGTACTTC.

The sample holds many counts of this clonotype. J is TRBJ1-2 and V is TRBV6-5; D perhaps matches TRBD1 (5 bases). Germline V gene data show CDR1 as MNHEY and CDR2 as SVGAGI. The CDR3 has 13 amino acids. Trimming took 5 bases from V and 13 from J, leaving 20 bases between them. The CDR3 reads CASSAPGRPKCTF. As DNA, the CDR3 is TGTGCCAGCAGTGCTCCGGGACGCCCTAAATGCACCTTC.

CDR3 sequence (DNA): TGTGCCATCAGAATGGGACAGAACTATGAGCAGTACTTC. Translating gives CAIRMGQNYEQYF. The chain joins TRBV10-3 to TRBJ2-7; TRBD1 matches at 7 bases. Germline V CDR1 and CDR2: ENHRY, SYGVKD. The V gene end was trimmed by 6 bases and the J gene end by 7 bases; junction bases not matched to a gene: 9. The CDR3 is 13 amino acids.

This clonotype has a count of ten or more. The genes are TRBV19 and TRBJ1-1; the D is unclear. This CDR3 is built from 12 residues. V gave up 9 bases and J gave up 4 bases, with 12 bases separating them. The germline V gene has CDR1 LNHDA and CDR2 SQIVND (reference sequence). CDR3 DNA sequence: TGTGCCAGCAGGCAAGTGGGCACTGAAGCTTTCTTT. Its translation: CASRQVGTEAFF.

J is TRBJ2-7 and V is TRBV14; 11 nucleotides line up with TRBD2. The CDR3 contains 16 residues. Germline CDR1 and CDR2: SGHDN and FVKESK. With 4 bases clipped from V and 4 bases from J, the junction kept 9 bases outside the gene matches. CDR3 amino acids: CASSPLPSGRIYEQYF. As DNA, the CDR3 is TGTGCCAGCAGCCCTCTCCCTAGCGGGAGGATTTACGAGCAGTACTTC.

The sample holds many counts of this clonotype. The rearrangement links TRBV2 to TRBJ2-5; the D gene is possibly TRBD2 (5 bases). The CDR3 has 14 amino acids. Looked up from germline, CDR1 is SNHLY and CDR2 is FYNNEI. V lost 2 bases to trimming and J lost 5 bases, with 12 bases between them. CDR3: CASSELGVRETQYF. CDR3 sequence (DNA): TGTGCCAGCAGTGAATTGGGAGTTCGGGAGACCCAGTACTTC. The variable domain in full, completed from reference TRBV2 and TRBJ2-5, reads EPEVTQTPSHQVTQMGQEVILRCVPISNHLYFYWYRQILGQKVEFLVSFYNNEISEKSEIFDDQFSVERPDGSNFTLKIRSTKLEDSAMYFCASSELGVRETQYFGPGTRLLVL.

This clonotype has only one observation. This chain uses TRBV29-1 with TRBJ2-7, with TRBD2 matching over 8 bases. Germline CDR1 SQVTM, CDR2 ANQGSEA. V trimming: 4 bases; J trimming: 2 bases; junction bases outside the gene matches: 10. The CDR3 spans 15 residues. CDR3 nucleotides: TGCAGCGTTGTTGCCGGGAGGGGGGACGCCTACGAGCAGTACTTC. Amino acid sequence: CSVVAGRGDAYEQYF.

Many counts were recorded for this clonotype. The chain links TRBV7-9 to TRBJ1-1, with no clear D. The CDR3 totals 15 residues. Trimming took 4 bases from V and 0 from J, leaving 12 bases between them. Looked up from germline, CDR1 is SEHNR and CDR2 is FQNEAQ (reference sequence). This chain's CDR3 is CASSSPSRVNTEAFF. In DNA, the CDR3 is TGTGCCAGCAGCTCCCCCAGCAGAGTGAACACTGAAGCTTTCTTT. The full variable domain, rest sourced from reference TRBV7-9 and TRBJ1-1, is DTGVSQNPRHKITKRGQNVTFRCDPISEHNRLYWYRQTLGQGPEFLTYFQNEAQLEKSRLLSDRFSAERPKGSFSTLEIQRTEQGDSAMYLCASSSPSRVNTEAFFGQGTRLTVV.

V gene TRBV19 combines with J gene TRBJ1-5, with D hard to call. The CDR3 runs 13 residues. V was pared by 7 bases and J by 3 bases, with 10 bases between. Germline CDR1 is LNHDA and CDR2 is SQIVND (reference sequence). CDR3 protein: CASTPRYNQPQHF. The CDR3 DNA follows: TGTGCCAGTACCCCGAGGTACAATCAGCCCCAGCATTTT.

This clonotype has a handful of counts. V is TRBV28 and J is TRBJ1-1, with no clear D. CDR1 MDHEN and CDR2 SYDVKM come from the germline V gene. CDR3 length equals 12 residues. V was shortened by 8 bases and J by 2 bases, with 9 bases between the two germline ends. In nucleotides, the CDR3 is TGTGCCAGCCGTCCAGATAACACTGAAGCTTTCTTT. As protein: CASRPDNTEAFF.

In its sample, this clonotype was seen many times. The rearrangement uses TRBV20-1 and TRBJ1-1; D call uncertain. CDR1 and CDR2 (germline): DFQATT, SNEGSKA (reference sequence). Trimming cost V 6 bases and J 3 bases, with 14 bases left between them. The CDR3 extends over 13 amino acids. The CDR3: CSAPGVGHTEAFF. The CDR3 DNA reads as TGCAGTGCGCCCGGGGTCGGTCACACTGAAGCTTTCTTT.

This clonotype was seen a few times. The V gene is TRBV29-1, the J gene TRBJ1-5, with TRBD1 matching 10 bases. Looked up from germline, CDR1 is SQVTM and CDR2 is ANQGSEA. V was pared by 4 bases and J by 0 bases, with 24 bases of the junction left unmatched. The CDR3 consists of 22 residues. The CDR3 bases are TGCAGCGTTGCCCGGGACAGGGGTAGGTTGTACAACTCCCAACATAGCAATCAGCCCCAGCATTTT. Residues: CSVARDRGRLYNSQHSNQPQHF.

Notes on this clonotype: One junction end does not reproduce the germline sequence, and a read error may be involved. The chain uses TRBV7-2 and TRBJ1-4; D gene uncertain. Looked up from germline, CDR1 is SGHTA and CDR2 is FQGNSA. This CDR3 comprises 17 residues. This CDR3 is CASSQALGVPTNEKLFF. CDR3 coding DNA: TGCGCCAGCAGCCAAGCGCTTGGCGTCCCAACTAATGAAAAACTGTTTTTT.

The CDR3: CSVGQSSGYTF. The CDR3, as DNA: TGCAGCGTTGGACAGAGCTCTGGCTACACCTTC. This chain connects TRBV29-1 to TRBJ1-2; a possible D gene is TRBD1 (5 bases). The CDR3 covers 11 residues. In germline, CDR1 is SQVTM, CDR2 ANQGSEA. V lost 4 bases, J lost 7 bases, and 10 bases lay in between.

Notes on this clonotype: A clone one base away is much larger, so this may be a read error. The J gene is TRBJ1-1, the V gene TRBV10-3; no firm D call. In germline, CDR1 is ENHRY, CDR2 SYGVKD. This CDR3 is built from 14 residues. Trimming removed 4 bases at V and 4 bases at J, with 13 bases between. For the CDR3, the DNA is TGTGCCATCAGTGGGGGTGCCGAAATCACTGAAGCTTTCTTT. The encoded protein is CAISGGAEITEAFF.

This clonotype was recorded many times. This chain uses TRBV6-5 with TRBJ1-1; D not certain. Trimming removed 2 bases from V and 1 base from J, with 5 bases in between. CDR1 is MNHEY, CDR2 SVGAGI, per germline. This CDR3 spans 13 amino acids. CDR3 coding DNA: TGTGCCAGCAGTTACGGGTCGAACACTGAAGCTTTCTTT. The encoded protein is CASSYGSNTEAFF.

The V and J genes are TRBV4-2 and TRBJ2-5; possible D gene TRBD2, 6 bases. The CDR3 extends over 14 amino acids. V dropped 0 bases and J dropped 3 bases, with 8 bases sitting between them. CDR1 is LGHNA, CDR2 YNFKEQ, per germline. Here the CDR3 reads CASSQDGLKETQYF. In DNA, the CDR3 is TGTGCCAGCAGCCAAGACGGACTAAAAGAGACCCAGTACTTC.

This chain links TRBV29-1 with TRBJ2-5, with 7 bases lining up with TRBD1. Germline V gene lookup returns CDR1 SQVTM and CDR2 ANQGSEA. V gave up 4 bases and J gave up 0 bases; unmatched junction bases: 2. This CDR3 comprises 13 residues. The CDR3: CSVGGTDQETQYF. CDR3 coding DNA: TGCAGCGTTGGGGGGACAGACCAAGAGACCCAGTACTTC.